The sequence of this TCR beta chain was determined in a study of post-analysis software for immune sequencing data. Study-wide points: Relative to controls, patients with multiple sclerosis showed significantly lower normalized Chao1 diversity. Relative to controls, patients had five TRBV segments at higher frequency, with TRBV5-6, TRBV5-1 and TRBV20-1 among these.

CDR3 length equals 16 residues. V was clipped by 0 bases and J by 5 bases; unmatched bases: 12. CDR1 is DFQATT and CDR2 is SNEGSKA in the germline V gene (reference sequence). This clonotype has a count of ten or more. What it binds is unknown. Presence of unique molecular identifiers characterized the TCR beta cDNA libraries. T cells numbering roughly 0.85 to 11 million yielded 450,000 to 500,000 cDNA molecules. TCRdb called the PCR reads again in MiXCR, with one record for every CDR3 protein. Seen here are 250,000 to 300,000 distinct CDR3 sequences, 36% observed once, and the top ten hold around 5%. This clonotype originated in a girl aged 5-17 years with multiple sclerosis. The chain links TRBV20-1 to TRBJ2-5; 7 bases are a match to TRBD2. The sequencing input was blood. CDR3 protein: CSAREGQGGRWETQYF. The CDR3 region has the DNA TGCAGTGCTAGAGAAGGACAAGGCGGGAGATGGGAGACCCAGTACTTC.